The 23 T cell receptor beta chains below all came from one sample that was sequenced in a study of blood T cell repertoires in COVID-19. The data were produced by immunoSEQ multiplex PCR, yet TCRdb's version contains in-frame clones alone and is incomplete. The data show about 94,000 clones, over 65% seen once. The sample comprised peripheral blood. The receptors here all came from a man in his 70s with COVID-19, enrolled during active disease.

The CDR3 is CASSPSGSGWDEQFF. DNA for the CDR3: TGCGCCAGCAGCCCGAGCGGGAGCGGATGGGATGAGCAGTTCTTC. This chain uses TRBV4-3 with TRBJ2-1, with TRBD2 matching over 8 bases. CDR1 and CDR2 (germline): LGHNA, YSLEER. The CDR3 runs to 15 residues. V was pared by 4 bases and J by 8 bases, with 10 bases of the junction left unmatched.

This clone is medium-sized in the sample. V and J are TRBV28 and TRBJ2-7, with D hard to call. Germline CDR1 reads MDHEN; CDR2 reads SYDVKM. The CDR3 covers 16 residues. The V end was cut by 4 bases, the J end by 0 bases, with 16 bases between. The chain's CDR3 is CASSWVWAGNSYEQYF. The CDR3, as DNA: TGTGCCAGCAGTTGGGTTTGGGCCGGCAACTCCTACGAGCAGTACTTC.

The chain is built from TRBV29-1 and TRBJ1-1; D perhaps matches TRBD1 (6 bases). The CDR3 contains 13 residues. Trimming shortened V by 6 bases and J by 3 bases, and 14 bases separated the two germline ends. Per germline, CDR1 SQVTM and CDR2 ANQGSEA. CDR3 bases: TGCAGCGTGCCAGGGGAGAGGGACACTGAAGCTTTCTTT. Translating gives CSVPGERDTEAFF.

The V and J genes are TRBV18 and TRBJ1-1, with 9 bases fitting TRBD1. Germline CDR1 and CDR2: KGHSH and LQKENI. V shed 3 bases and J 0 bases; nucleotides not matched to a gene: 11. This CDR3 is 18 amino acids long. CDR3 loop: CASSPRDRALGLNTEAFF. CDR3 DNA sequence: TGTGCCAGCTCACCGAGGGACAGGGCTTTAGGATTGAACACTGAAGCTTTCTTT.

The CDR3 DNA sequence: TGTGCCAGCAGCTCTGGACAGGGCGGACACACCATATATTTT. This translates into CASSSGQGGHTIYF. J is TRBJ1-3 and V is TRBV7-2; 8 bases line up with TRBD1. The germline CDR1 and CDR2 sequences are SGHTA and FQGNSA. Germline trimming cut 4 bases from V and 8 bases from J; bases unmatched to any gene: 7. There are 14 residues in the CDR3. The complete variable domain, with remaining parts taken from reference TRBV7-2 and TRBJ1-3, reads GAGVSQSPSNKVTEKGKDVELRCDPISGHTALYWYRQSLGQGLEFLIYFQGNSAPDKSGLPSDRFSAERTGGSVSTLTIQRTQQEDSAVYLCASSSGQGGHTIYFGEGSWLTVV.

The rearrangement uses TRBV2 and TRBJ2-7; 7 bases are shared with TRBD2. CDR3 size: 13 residues. J lost 2 bases, V lost 6 bases, and 4 bases had no gene match. Germline CDR1 is SNHLY and CDR2 is FYNNEI. CDR3 in amino acids: CASRSSGPYEQYF. The DNA of the CDR3 is TGTGCCAGCAGATCTAGCGGCCCCTACGAGCAGTACTTC.

This clone was detected a few times. The chain employs TRBV7-2 and TRBJ2-3; possible D gene TRBD2, 5 bases. Germline V lookup: CDR1 SGHTA, CDR2 FQGNSA. This CDR3 is built from 15 residues. Trimming removed 3 bases from V and 1 base from J, with 11 bases in between. The chain's CDR3 is CASSFQAAGTDTQYF. CDR3 DNA sequence: TGTGCCAGCAGCTTTCAAGCGGCAGGCACAGATACGCAGTATTTT. Complete variable domain (other parts from reference TRBV7-2 and TRBJ2-3): GAGVSQSPSNKVTEKGKDVELRCDPISGHTALYWYRQSLGQGLEFLIYFQGNSAPDKSGLPSDRFSAERTGGSVSTLTIQRTQQEDSAVYLCASSFQAAGTDTQYFGPGTRLTVL.

This sequence joins TRBV25-1 and TRBJ2-7, with 7 bases that match TRBD1. Germline CDR1 is MGHDK and CDR2 is SYGVNS. With 6 bases clipped from V and 3 bases from J, the junction kept 5 bases outside the gene matches. The CDR3 consists of 13 residues. Here the CDR3 DNA reads TGTGCCAGCAGCGGGGACAGTATCTACGAGCAGTACTTC. It yields the protein CASSGDSIYEQYF.

The rearrangement joins TRBV7-6 to TRBJ2-1; the match to TRBD2 covers 8 bases. Trimming cost V 5 bases and J 5 bases; bases outside gene matches: 14. Germline V gene data show CDR1 as SGHVS and CDR2 as FNYEAQ. The CDR3 spans 17 residues. The chain's CDR3 is CASSKRRGSGGNNEQFF. The CDR3 bases are TGTGCCAGCAGCAAACGACGGGGGTCGGGAGGGAACAATGAGCAGTTCTTC.

This clone was detected only a few times. The chain recombines TRBV5-5 with TRBJ1-2; 7 nucleotides match TRBD1. The germline V gene has CDR1 SGHKS and CDR2 YYEKEE (reference sequence). This CDR3 has 15 amino acids. Trimming removed 1 base from V and 2 bases from J; junction bases left unmatched: 5. The chain's CDR3 is CASSLTGAVNYGYTF. The CDR3 DNA is TGTGCCAGCAGCTTGACAGGGGCCGTCAACTATGGCTACACCTTC.

The chain uses TRBV9 and TRBJ2-1; TRBD2 might be the D (7 bases). The V gene lost 6 bases and the J gene lost 0 bases, with 13 bases spanning the gap. The CDR3 runs 15 residues. Germline V gene data show CDR1 as SGDLS and CDR2 as YYNGEE. The DNA for the CDR3 is TGTGCCAGCACCCCCGGGGGGCGCTCCTACAATGAGCAGTTCTTC. As protein: CASTPGGRSYNEQFF.

J is TRBJ1-1 and V is TRBV10-3; D call uncertain. Germline-derived CDR1 and CDR2 are ENHRY and SYGVKD. Trimming removed 11 bases from V and 0 bases from J, with 16 bases in between. The length of the CDR3 is 14 residues. The chain's CDR3 is CASGEGNMNTEAFF. As DNA, the CDR3 is TGTGCCTCCGGGGAGGGAAATATGAACACTGAAGCTTTCTTT.

This clone was seen more than once but under ten times. This chain links TRBV6-5 with TRBJ2-5; 9 nucleotides match TRBD2. Germline CDR1 and CDR2: MNHEY and SVGAGI. The J segment lost 2 bases and the V segment lost 0 bases, leaving 4 bases of the junction unmatched. The CDR3 has 16 residues. The CDR3 DNA sequence: TGTGCCAGCAGTTACTCTAGCGGGAGCCGGCAAGAGACCCAGTACTTC. Its protein product is CASSYSSGSRQETQYF.

This chain joins TRBV6-5 and TRBJ2-5; D possibly corresponds to TRBD2 (7 bases). The CDR3 length is 13 residues. V lost 5 bases, J lost 5 bases, and 12 bases lay in between. The germline V gene has CDR1 MNHEY and CDR2 SVGAGI. CDR3 amino acids: CASSQQGGETQYF. The CDR3 DNA reads as TGTGCCAGCAGTCAACAGGGAGGGGAGACCCAGTACTTC.

The J gene is TRBJ2-1, the V gene TRBV2; TRBD2 is a possible D gene (6 bases). The germline gives CDR1 SNHLY, CDR2 FYNNEI. CDR3 length: 14 residues. Deletions cut 8 bases from V and 0 bases from J, with 11 bases between. For the CDR3, the DNA is TGTGCCAGCTCTTGGCGGGACTCCTACAATGAGCAGTTCTTC. Encoded protein: CASSWRDSYNEQFF.

V and J are TRBV4-3 and TRBJ2-5; possibly TRBD1 for D (6 bases). The CDR3 sequence is 15 residues long. The V gene lost 1 base and the J gene lost 4 bases, with 13 bases spanning the gap. Looked up from germline, CDR1 is LGHNA and CDR2 is YSLEER. CDR3 in DNA: TGCGCCAGCAGCCAAGCACAGGGATTGTTAGAGACCCAGTACTTC. Its translation is CASSQAQGLLETQYF.

The chain is built from TRBV28 and TRBJ1-5; perhaps TRBD1 as D (6 bases). V was cut by 3 bases and J by 6 bases, with 12 bases left in between. The CDR3 runs 14 residues. Per the germline V gene, CDR1 is MDHEN and CDR2 is SYDVKM. The CDR3 nucleotides are TGTGCCAGCAGTTTTGGGGGGGCGAGTCAGCCCCAGCATTTT. Translation: CASSFGGASQPQHF.

This sequence joins TRBV28 and TRBJ1-2; D possibly corresponds to TRBD1 (6 bases). There are 15 residues in the CDR3. Germline CDR1 MDHEN, CDR2 SYDVKM. V was trimmed by 5 bases and J by 6 bases, leaving 19 bases between them. In nucleotides, the CDR3 is TGTGCCAGCAGTCCGCACCGCCACAGGGCGAATGGCTACACCTTC. This encodes CASSPHRHRANGYTF.

The V gene is TRBV3-1 (or the pseudogene TRBV3-2), the J gene TRBJ2-7; D is possibly TRBD1 (5 bases). The V gene lost 4 bases and the J gene lost 7 bases, with 11 bases spanning the gap. This CDR3 comprises 12 residues. The germline gives CDR1 LGHDT, CDR2 YNNKEL (reference sequence). CDR3 sequence (DNA): TGTGCCAGCAGCCGGGGCAAGGGTGAGCAGTACTTC. Translation: CASSRGKGEQYF.

The chain is built from TRBV12-3 or TRBV12-4 and TRBJ1-5; possible D gene TRBD1, 6 bases. Trimming removed 6 bases at V and 7 bases at J, with 13 bases between. This CDR3 is built from 13 residues. The CDR3 nucleotides read TGTGCCAGCAGGGAACAGGGTTCCCAGCCCCAGCATTTT. Encoded protein: CASREQGSQPQHF.

The chain joins TRBV9 to TRBJ2-7, with a weak D call TRBD1 (5 bases). There are 14 residues in the CDR3. The germline V gene has CDR1 SGDLS and CDR2 YYNGEE. Between the trimmed V and J ends, which lost 2 bases and 5 bases, there was a span of 14 bases. The CDR3 DNA reads TGTGCCAGCAGCGTCGGGCAGGGCTGGGACGAGCAGTACTTC. This sequence encodes CASSVGQGWDEQYF.

The chain joins TRBV5-1 to TRBJ2-3, with D possibly TRBD2 on 6 matching bases. In germline, CDR1 is SGHRS, CDR2 YFSETQ. V was trimmed by 3 bases and J by 3 bases, leaving 11 bases between them. The CDR3 loop spans 14 amino acids. CDR3 region: CASSSEGRTDTQYF. CDR3 DNA: TGCGCCAGCAGCTCGGAGGGACGGACAGATACGCAGTATTTT.

This clone was observed once. This chain links TRBV7-2 with TRBJ2-2; 9 nucleotides align to TRBD2. Germline CDR1 is SGHTA and CDR2 is FQGNSA. The CDR3 is 16 amino acids. V lost 0 bases, J lost 6 bases, and 5 bases stayed unmatched. CDR3: CASSLASGSKAGELFF. For the CDR3, the DNA is TGTGCCAGCAGCTTAGCTAGCGGGAGTAAAGCCGGGGAGCTGTTTTTT.